This T cell receptor (beta chain) was sequenced for a study of cytotoxic CD8 clonotypes in ibrutinib-treated CLL. Produced via immunoSEQ multiplex PCR; TCRdb's table is partial and in-frame only. In the table there are under 35,000 clones, 55% to 70% of which are singletons. Study-wide results and caveats: Clonality grew at ibrutinib response; at progression, it decreased back toward baseline.

This clone was observed a single time. Its specificity is not known. The sequenced sample was PBMCs, obtained after 24 months of ibrutinib treatment. The receptor was isolated from a human donor with chronic lymphocytic leukemia.

CDR3 nucleotide sequence: TGCGCCAGCAGCTTGTTTAGGGGAATGAACACTGAAGCTTTCTTT. It is translated as CASSLFRGMNTEAFF. This chain joins TRBV5-1 and TRBJ1-1; D perhaps matches TRBD1 (5 bases). The CDR3 has 15 amino acids. Per germline, CDR1 SGHRS and CDR2 YFSETQ. Trimming left V 1 base short and J 0 bases short, with 10 bases between.